The T cell receptor beta chain described here comes from a study of cytomegalovirus exposure and HLA in healthy donors. This PCR relied on a set of 60 Vbeta primers and 13 Jbeta primers. Profiled with immunoSEQ multiplex PCR; TCRdb holds only in-frame clones, not every one. The data contain tens of thousands of clones, roughly 86% of them singletons. Trimming took 5 bases from V and 1 from J, leaving 14 bases between them. This CDR3 contains 15 residues. The germline V gene has CDR1 MNHNS and CDR2 SASEGT. This TCR was sampled from a man aged 25-45 years in good health and CMV-seropositive. The material sequenced was PBMCs. This chain uses TRBV6-1 with TRBJ1-2; D is perhaps TRBD1 (5 bases). The CDR3: CASSPVGGSNYGYTF. The CDR3 nucleotides read TGTGCCAGCAGTCCTGTGGGGGGAAGTAACTATGGCTACACCTTC.